The 8 T cell receptor beta chains below were found in one sample sequenced in a study of T cell repertoires in cytomegalovirus infection. TCRdb recomputed calls from the reads with MiXCR, one row per CDR3 protein. This table holds over 200,000 distinct CDR3 sequences, roughly an eighth found once. Specimen: PBMCs. The receptors were sampled from a human donor in good health (CMV status not recorded). Some clones in this sample may be carry-over from other donors' samples.

The chain employs TRBV7-9 and TRBJ1-1; D not certain. Germline V gene sequence: CDR1 SEHNR, CDR2 FQNEAQ (reference sequence). V lost 7 bases, J lost 1 base, and 7 bases lay in between. The CDR3 runs to 12 residues. The CDR3 loop is CASNSGNTEAFF. The CDR3 bases are TGTGCCAGCAACTCCGGGAACACTGAAGCTTTCTTT. The full variable domain, in which reference TRBV7-9 and TRBJ1-1 provide the parts outside the CDR3, is DTGVSQNPRHKITKRGQNVTFRCDPISEHNRLYWYRQTLGQGPEFLTYFQNEAQLEKSRLLSDRFSAERPKGSFSTLEIQRTEQGDSAMYLCASNSGNTEAFFGQGTRLTVV.

The genes are TRBV29-1 and TRBJ2-2; 7 nucleotides match TRBD2. The V and J ends lost 4 bases and 7 bases, in that order; junction bases with no gene match: 6. Looked up from germline, CDR1 is SQVTM and CDR2 is ANQGSEA. This CDR3 is built from 13 residues. The CDR3 here is CSVVSGNGGELFF. CDR3 coding DNA: TGCAGCGTTGTAAGCGGGAATGGCGGGGAGCTGTTTTTT.

This clonotype came up many times. The V and J genes are TRBV7-2 and TRBJ2-3; possibly TRBD1 for D (6 bases). The CDR3 is made up of 15 amino acids. The V and J ends lost 4 bases and 2 bases respectively, with 13 bases between them. Germline-derived CDR1 and CDR2 are SGHTA and FQGNSA. CDR3 residues: CASSWGQLLTDTQYF. As DNA, the CDR3 is TGTGCCAGCAGCTGGGGACAACTACTCACAGATACGCAGTATTTT.

This clonotype has ten or more counts. The rearrangement joins TRBV6-1 to TRBJ2-5, with 7 positions matching TRBD2. V shed 5 bases and J 2 bases; nucleotides not matched to a gene: 5. The length of the CDR3 is 14 residues. The germline V gene encodes CDR1 MNHNS and CDR2 SASEGT. The CDR3 here is CASSPGLVQETQYF. Written as DNA, the CDR3 is TGTGCCAGCAGTCCCGGACTAGTTCAAGAGACCCAGTACTTC.

The rearrangement uses TRBV7-9 and TRBJ1-4; no definite D call. V lost 1 base to trimming and J lost 3 bases, with 6 bases between them. Germline-derived CDR1 and CDR2 are SEHNR and FQNEAQ (reference sequence). This CDR3 region has 14 residues. CDR3 bases: TGTGCCAGCAGCTTAGAGCTATCTAATGAAAAACTGTTTTTT. Its translation is CASSLELSNEKLFF.

This clonotype was seen many times. The rearrangement uses TRBV5-1 and TRBJ2-1; D tentatively fits TRBD1 or TRBD2 (5 bases each). The CDR3 consists of 19 residues. V was pared by 0 bases and J by 8 bases, with 27 bases between. Germline V CDR1 and CDR2: SGHRS, YFSETQ. This CDR3 is CASSLARTTSAWGVDEQFF. The CDR3 coding sequence is TGCGCCAGCAGCTTGGCCCGGACAACGTCGGCGTGGGGAGTCGATGAGCAGTTCTTC.

This clonotype was observed many times. The chain employs TRBV7-2 and TRBJ1-2; D may be TRBD1 (5 bases). Per the germline V gene, CDR1 is SGHTA and CDR2 is FQGNSA. Trimming cost V 5 bases and J 4 bases, with 20 bases left between them. This CDR3 contains 16 residues. In DNA form, the CDR3 reads TGTGCCAGCAGCCTCGAAGGGACCCGCGGGCCCTATGGCTACACCTTC. Translated, it gives CASSLEGTRGPYGYTF.

The table lists this clonotype with a few counts. The chain uses TRBV2 and TRBJ2-7; D remains ambiguous. The CDR3 covers 14 residues. Trimming cost V 8 bases and J 7 bases, with 21 bases left between them. Germline V gives CDR1 SNHLY, CDR2 FYNNEI. CDR3 in amino acids: CASDIRDSGKEQYF. The CDR3 coding sequence is TGTGCCAGCGACATAAGGGATTCTGGTAAGGAGCAGTACTTC.